One and the same sample provided the 25 T cell receptor beta chains below, sequenced in a study of T cell responses to AZD1222 COVID-19 vaccine. The table came from immunoSEQ multiplex PCR; TCRdb's copy has only in-frame clones and leaves some out. Of 150,000 to 200,000 clones in the sample, more than 85% were seen once. Sequenced material: peripheral blood, taken on day 0 of AZD1222 vaccination. These receptors were obtained from an adult in good health.

The genes are TRBV10-3 and TRBJ2-4; D is possibly TRBD1 (5 bases). The CDR3 runs to 11 residues. V lost 8 bases to trimming and J lost 8 bases, with 10 bases between them. CDR1 and CDR2 (germline): ENHRY, SYGVKD. The CDR3: CAIGQGDIQYF. DNA for the CDR3: TGTGCCATCGGTCAGGGCGACATTCAGTACTTC.

This chain joins TRBV5-4 and TRBJ2-2; 8 nucleotides agree with TRBD1. Germline assignment: CDR1 SGHNT and CDR2 YYREEE (reference sequence). Losses at the gene ends were 0 bases for V and 5 bases for J; bases not matched to a gene: 0. There are 14 residues in the CDR3. CDR3: CASSLGQGTGELFF. The CDR3, as DNA: TGTGCCAGCAGCTTGGGACAGGGGACCGGGGAGCTGTTTTTT.

The rearrangement uses TRBV10-3 and TRBJ1-4; the D gene is possibly TRBD1 (6 bases). The CDR3 totals 13 residues. The germline CDR1 and CDR2 sequences are ENHRY and SYGVKD. With 7 bases removed from V and 5 bases from J, the gap between germline ends came to 11 bases. The CDR3 coding sequence is TGTGCCATCACGGGACAACTAAATGAAAAACTGTTTTTT. This sequence encodes CAITGQLNEKLFF.

This clone was detected a few times. V and J are TRBV2 and TRBJ1-2; D is undetermined. Trimming removed 7 bases at V and 8 bases at J, with 14 bases between. Germline-derived CDR1 and CDR2 are SNHLY and FYNNEI. The CDR3 has 12 residues. The CDR3 DNA is TGTGCCAGCAATCAGGATTCGTGGGGCTACACCTTC. It is translated as CASNQDSWGYTF.

The rearrangement links TRBV9 to TRBJ1-1; D unresolved. Looked up from germline, CDR1 is SGDLS and CDR2 is YYNGEE. V lost 0 bases and J 1 base, leaving 7 bases between the germline ends. This CDR3 has 14 amino acids. DNA for the CDR3: TGTGCCAGCAGCGTAGTTTTAGGGAACACTGAAGCTTTCTTT. It translates to CASSVVLGNTEAFF. Variable domain in full (rest from reference TRBV9 and TRBJ1-1): DSGVTQTPKHLITATGQRVTLRCSPRSGDLSVYWYQQSLDQGLQFLIQYYNGEERAKGNILERFSAQQFPDLHSELNLSSLELGDSALYFCASSVVLGNTEAFFGQGTRLTVV.

The J gene is TRBJ1-5, the V gene TRBV6-5; D is uncertain. The V gene lost 5 bases and the J gene lost 7 bases, with 18 bases spanning the gap. Germline lookup yields CDR1 MNHEY and CDR2 SVGAGI. The CDR3 totals 15 residues. CDR3 residues: CASSPGPAGQQPQHF. The CDR3 DNA is TGTGCCAGCAGTCCGGGTCCTGCCGGTCAGCAGCCCCAGCATTTT.

The genes are TRBV27 and TRBJ1-5, with no clear D. V was pared by 3 bases and J by 6 bases, with 12 bases between. Germline values: CDR1 MNHEY, CDR2 SMNVEV (reference sequence). CDR3 length: 14 residues. The CDR3 region has the DNA TGTGCCAGCAGTTTCTCGGGGATGGCTCAGCCCCAGCATTTT. It yields the protein CASSFSGMAQPQHF.

The chain joins TRBV6-1 to TRBJ1-2; 9 bases fit TRBD1. There are 16 residues in the CDR3. J gave up 8 bases and V 1 base, and 11 bases lay outside the gene matches. The germline gives CDR1 MNHNS, CDR2 SASEGT. Written as DNA, the CDR3 is TGTGCCAGCAGTGAAGTGCCGGGACAGGGAGGTGCGGGCTACACCTTC. It is translated as CASSEVPGQGGAGYTF.

The genes are TRBV15 and TRBJ1-1; 9 nucleotides line up with TRBD1. Germline values: CDR1 LNHNV, CDR2 YYDKDF (reference sequence). The CDR3 is 13 amino acids. V was pared by 5 bases and J by 11 bases, with 9 bases of the junction left unmatched. In DNA form, the CDR3 reads TGTGCCACCAGCGGACAGGGGCGAGCTTTGGCTTTCTTT. It specifies CATSGQGRALAFF.

CDR3 loop: CASGNEGQGVHGYTF. Here the CDR3 DNA reads TGCGCCAGCGGAAATGAGGGACAGGGAGTCCATGGCTACACCTTC. V usage is TRBV5-1 and J usage is TRBJ1-2, with TRBD1 matching over 9 bases. The J segment lost 6 bases and the V segment lost 7 bases, leaving 13 bases of the junction unmatched. Germline assignment: CDR1 SGHRS and CDR2 YFSETQ. The CDR3 runs to 15 residues.

The V call is TRBV28, the J call TRBJ1-2; D remains ambiguous. V gave up 5 bases and J gave up 4 bases, with 11 bases separating them. Germline CDR1 is MDHEN and CDR2 is SYDVKM. The CDR3 is made up of 13 amino acids. CDR3 amino acids: CASSILKGYGYTF. CDR3 sequence (DNA): TGTGCCAGCAGTATCCTGAAAGGCTATGGCTACACCTTC.

The V gene is TRBV4-1, the J gene TRBJ2-5, with 8 bases fitting TRBD2. In germline, CDR1 is MGHRA, CDR2 YSYEKL. The CDR3 sequence is 14 residues long. With 3 bases clipped from V and 3 bases from J, the junction kept 3 bases outside the gene matches. Here the CDR3 reads CASSHQLAEETQYF. The CDR3 coding sequence is TGCGCCAGCAGCCATCAACTAGCGGAAGAGACCCAGTACTTC.

This clone has more than one count but fewer than ten. The CDR3 DNA is TGCGCCAGCAGCTTCAATTTAGCGGGGTCGCAGTTCTTC. Its protein is CASSFNLAGSQFF. This chain connects TRBV5-1 to TRBJ2-1, with 8 bases fitting TRBD2. CDR3 length equals 13 residues. Losses at the gene ends were 2 bases for V and 12 bases for J; bases not matched to a gene: 7. CDR1 and CDR2 from the germline V gene are SGHRS and YFSETQ.

The rearrangement uses TRBV25-1 and TRBJ2-2, with TRBD1 as a possible D gene (6 bases). The CDR3 consists of 14 residues. The V end was cut by 5 bases, the J end by 4 bases, with 11 bases between. From germline, CDR1 is MGHDK and CDR2 SYGVNS. CDR3: CASSTTGITGELFF. CDR3 nucleotide sequence: TGTGCCAGCAGTACCACAGGGATCACCGGGGAGCTGTTTTTT.

This rearrangement joins TRBV3-1 (or the pseudogene TRBV3-2) to TRBJ2-7; D unresolved. The CDR3 is 14 residues long. Trimming took 3 bases from V and 2 from J, leaving 11 bases between them. Germline assignment: CDR1 LGHDT and CDR2 YNNKEL (reference sequence). This chain's CDR3 is CASSHRLFPYEQYF. Here the CDR3 DNA reads TGTGCCAGCAGCCATCGCCTATTCCCCTACGAGCAGTACTTC.

This clone was seen just once. The chain has TRBV6-5 and TRBJ2-3; D is perhaps TRBD2 (6 bases). Trimming took off 0 bases at V and 5 bases at J, with 12 bases between the two ends. Germline loops: CDR1 MNHEY, CDR2 SVGAGI. This CDR3 has 15 amino acids. DNA for the CDR3: TGTGCCAGCAGTTACTCGGGGGGATTGTTAGATACGCAGTATTTT. It translates to CASSYSGGLLDTQYF.

The chain is built from TRBV5-1 and TRBJ1-6; D ambiguous. The CDR3 totals 16 residues. Germline V CDR1 and CDR2: SGHRS, YFSETQ. Trimming pared 4 bases from V and 0 bases from J, leaving 11 bases between. The CDR3 nucleotides are TGCGCCAGCAGCAATGGTCATAGCTCCTATAATTCACCCCTCCACTTT. Translating gives CASSNGHSSYNSPLHF.

V usage is TRBV6-5 and J usage is TRBJ2-7, with a weak D call TRBD1 (5 bases). V lost 6 bases, J lost 2 bases, and 14 bases lay in between. The CDR3 extends over 14 amino acids. CDR1 MNHEY and CDR2 SVGAGI come from the germline V gene. CDR3 residues: CASRAGAYTYEQYF. The CDR3 coding sequence is TGTGCCAGCAGGGCTGGGGCCTATACCTACGAGCAGTACTTC.

This chain connects TRBV27 to TRBJ1-1; D not resolved. V lost 5 bases to trimming and J lost 4 bases, with 8 bases between them. CDR1 is MNHEY, CDR2 SMNVEV, per germline (reference sequence). The CDR3 runs to 12 residues. CDR3 DNA sequence: TGTGCCAGCAGTCCGGCGGGCACTGAAGCTTTCTTT. It encodes CASSPAGTEAFF.

The CDR3 DNA reads as TGTGCCAGCAGTTATGCCGATCTGGATGAGCAGTTCTTC. Translation: CASSYADLDEQFF. The genes are TRBV6-5 and TRBJ2-1; the D is unclear. CDR1 is MNHEY and CDR2 is SVGAGI in the germline V gene. Trimming stripped 3 bases from V and 8 bases from J, with 11 bases between. The CDR3 runs 13 residues.

This clone turned up a few times. The chain is built from TRBV6-2 or TRBV6-3 and TRBJ1-2, with 7 positions matching TRBD1. J lost 4 bases, V lost 5 bases, and 10 bases had no gene match. Per the germline V gene, CDR1 is MNHEY and CDR2 is SVGEGT. This CDR3 has 15 amino acids. CDR3: CASSHTPDRVYGYTF. CDR3 DNA sequence: TGTGCCAGCAGTCACACTCCAGACAGGGTCTATGGCTACACCTTC.

J is TRBJ2-7 and V is TRBV6-2 or TRBV6-3; D uncertain. V was pared by 2 bases and J by 3 bases, with 14 bases between. The CDR3 contains 15 residues. Germline lookup yields CDR1 MNHEY and CDR2 SVGEGT. The CDR3 is CASSYPLAPIYEQYF. In DNA form, the CDR3 reads TGTGCCAGCAGTTACCCCCTGGCTCCTATCTACGAGCAGTACTTC.

This rearrangement joins TRBV5-4 to TRBJ1-2; no firm D call. The CDR3 loop spans 15 amino acids. The V gene lost 0 bases and the J gene lost 0 bases, with 9 bases spanning the gap. Germline V gene data show CDR1 as SGHNT and CDR2 as YYREEE (reference sequence). The CDR3 nucleotides read TGTGCCAGCAGCTTGGGCGGAAACACTAACTATGGCTACACCTTC. This sequence encodes CASSLGGNTNYGYTF.

This clone was recorded only once. V and J are TRBV12-5 and TRBJ2-2; 9 bases agree with TRBD1. CDR3 length: 15 amino acids. V lost 6 bases and J lost 0; bases outside the gene matches: 2. The V gene's germline CDR1 is LGHNT and CDR2 FRNRAP. The CDR3 is CASGRDRANTGELFF. DNA for the CDR3: TGTGCTAGTGGCCGGGACAGGGCGAACACCGGGGAGCTGTTTTTT.

The chain carries TRBV27 and TRBJ1-5, with 7 bases fitting TRBD1. Germline values: CDR1 MNHEY, CDR2 SMNVEV (reference sequence). The trim removed 1 base at V and 0 bases at J, leaving 12 bases unmatched. The CDR3 loop spans 19 amino acids. The CDR3 region is CASSLLGGQRGSSNQPQHF. CDR3 nucleotides: TGTGCCAGCAGTTTATTAGGGGGACAGCGTGGGAGTAGCAATCAGCCCCAGCATTTT.